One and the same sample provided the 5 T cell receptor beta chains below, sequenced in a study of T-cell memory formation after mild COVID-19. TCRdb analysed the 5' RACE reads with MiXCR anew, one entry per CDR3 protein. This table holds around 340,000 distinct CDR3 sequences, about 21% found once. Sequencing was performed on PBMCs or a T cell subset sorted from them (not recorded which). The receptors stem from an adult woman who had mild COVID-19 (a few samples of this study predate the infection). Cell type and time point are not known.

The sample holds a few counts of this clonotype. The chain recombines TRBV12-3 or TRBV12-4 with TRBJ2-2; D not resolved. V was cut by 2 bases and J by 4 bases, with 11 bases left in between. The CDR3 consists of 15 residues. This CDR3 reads CASSLWGVSTGELFF. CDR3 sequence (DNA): TGTGCCAGCAGTTTATGGGGTGTGAGCACCGGGGAGCTGTTTTTT.

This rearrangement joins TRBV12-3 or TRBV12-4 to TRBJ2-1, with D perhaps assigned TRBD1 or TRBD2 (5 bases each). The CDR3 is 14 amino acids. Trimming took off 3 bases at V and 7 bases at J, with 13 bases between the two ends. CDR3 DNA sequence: TGTGCCAGCAGTTTTGGGGGTGGCGGTAATGAGCAGTTCTTC. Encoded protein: CASSFGGGGNEQFF.

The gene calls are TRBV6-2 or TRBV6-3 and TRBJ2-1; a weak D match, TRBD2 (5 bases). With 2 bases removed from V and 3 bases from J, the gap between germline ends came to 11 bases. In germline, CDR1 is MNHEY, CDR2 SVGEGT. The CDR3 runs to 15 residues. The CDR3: CASSYEGDLYNEQFF. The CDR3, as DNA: TGTGCCAGCAGTTACGAGGGAGACCTCTACAATGAGCAGTTCTTC.

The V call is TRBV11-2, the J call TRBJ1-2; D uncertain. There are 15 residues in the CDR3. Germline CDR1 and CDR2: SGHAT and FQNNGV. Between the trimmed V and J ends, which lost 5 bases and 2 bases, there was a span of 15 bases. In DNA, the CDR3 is TGTGCCAGCAGCCCAGATCCGGCTATCAACTATGGCTACACCTTC. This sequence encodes CASSPDPAINYGYTF.

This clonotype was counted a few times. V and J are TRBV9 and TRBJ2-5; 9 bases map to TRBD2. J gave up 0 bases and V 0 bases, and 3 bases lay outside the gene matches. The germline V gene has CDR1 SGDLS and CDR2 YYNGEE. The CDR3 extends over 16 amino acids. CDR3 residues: CASSVGAGGYQETQYF. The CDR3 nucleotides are TGTGCCAGCAGCGTAGGCGCGGGGGGGTACCAAGAGACCCAGTACTTC. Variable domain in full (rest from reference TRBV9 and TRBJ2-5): DSGVTQTPKHLITATGQRVTLRCSPRSGDLSVYWYQQSLDQGLQFLIQYYNGEERAKGNILERFSAQQFPDLHSELNLSSLELGDSALYFCASSVGAGGYQETQYFGPGTRLLVL.